This passage covers 32 T cell receptor beta chains from one sample sequenced in a study of T cell repertoires in cytomegalovirus infection. MiXCR, run by TCRdb on the reads, gives a single entry per CDR3 protein. The sample carries about 140,000 distinct CDR3 sequences, 5% to 6.5% recorded once. Sequencing was performed on PBMCs. These receptors came from a human donor in good health (CMV status not recorded). Some clones in this sample may be carry-over from other donors' samples.

The DNA of the CDR3 is TGTGCCAGCAAAGACGGGCCCATTGCTTTCTTT. Protein sequence: CASKDGPIAFF. The chain employs TRBV6-6 and TRBJ1-1, with no clear D. This CDR3 comprises 11 residues. Germline CDR1 MNHNY, CDR2 SVGAGI (reference sequence). V shed 7 bases and J shed 11 bases, with 14 bases lying between them.

This clonotype was found many times. The chain joins TRBV7-9 to TRBJ2-1; 14 bases fit TRBD2. Germline CDR1 and CDR2: SEHNR and FQNEAQ (reference sequence). The CDR3 has 20 residues. V was pared by 4 bases and J by 0 bases, with 11 bases of the junction left unmatched. The CDR3 protein is CASSSPGTSGGQSSYNEQFF. DNA for the CDR3: TGTGCCAGCAGCTCACCTGGGACTAGCGGGGGCCAGAGCTCCTACAATGAGCAGTTCTTC.

This clonotype occurred many times. This chain joins TRBV3-1 and TRBJ1-1; 7 bases fit TRBD1. There are 16 residues in the CDR3. Germline assignment: CDR1 LGHDT and CDR2 YNNKEL (reference sequence). After removal of 3 bases from V and 4 bases from J, the junction contained 11 bases not matched to a gene. The CDR3 coding sequence is TGTGCCAGCAGCCAGTATACAGGGGAGGGGGGCACTGAAGCTTTCTTT. Encoded protein: CASSQYTGEGGTEAFF.

This clonotype was found a few times. The chain couples TRBV20-1 to TRBJ2-3; the match to TRBD2 covers 13 bases. The CDR3 is made up of 17 amino acids. Germline lookup yields CDR1 DFQATT and CDR2 SNEGSKA (reference sequence). V was clipped by 6 bases and J by 2 bases; unmatched bases: 11. The CDR3 DNA is TGCAGTGCCGGACTAGCGGGGGCCGGAATAATCACAGATACGCAGTATTTT. This gives the protein CSAGLAGAGIITDTQYF.

The table lists this clonotype with many counts. The chain has TRBV5-6 and TRBJ2-5, with TRBD1 as a possible D gene (6 bases). There are 15 residues in the CDR3. CDR1 is SGHDT and CDR2 is YYEEEE in the germline V gene. Trimming pared 2 bases from V and 1 base from J, leaving 12 bases between. Here the CDR3 reads CASSFVHRVQETQYF. As DNA, the CDR3 is TGTGCCAGCAGCTTCGTCCACAGGGTCCAAGAGACCCAGTACTTC.

Comments on this clonotype: A read error may explain this, as a much larger clone is one base away. In DNA form, the CDR3 reads TGTGCCAGCAGCTTTGGACAGGTCGAAGAGACCCATTACTTC. Translated, it gives CASSFGQVEETHYF. This chain uses TRBV5-6 with TRBJ2-5; TRBD1 agrees at 7 bases. The CDR3 loop spans 14 amino acids. Germline V CDR1 and CDR2: SGHDT, YYEEEE.

This clonotype was counted only a few times. The CDR3 sequence is CASSFENTIYF. Here the CDR3 DNA reads TGTGCCAGCAGCTTCGAAAACACCATATATTTT. The rearrangement joins TRBV7-9 to TRBJ1-3; no reliable D call. V was cut by 3 bases and J by 6 bases, with 3 bases left in between. The CDR3 totals 11 residues. Germline CDR1 is SEHNR and CDR2 is FQNEAQ (reference sequence).

This clonotype has more than one count but fewer than ten. The genes are TRBV12-3 or TRBV12-4 and TRBJ2-1, with 9 nucleotides matching TRBD1. V lost 1 base and J lost 9; bases outside the gene matches: 7. This CDR3 spans 15 amino acids. DNA for the CDR3: TGTGCCAGCAGTTTAGTCACAGGGGGCCTCGGTGAGCAGTTCTTC. It specifies CASSLVTGGLGEQFF.

The V call is TRBV7-9, the J call TRBJ1-1, with D possibly being TRBD1 (5 bases). The germline CDR1 and CDR2 sequences are SEHNR and FQNEAQ (reference sequence). V lost 2 bases, J lost 0 bases, and 22 bases lay in between. The CDR3 extends over 19 amino acids. CDR3 region: CASSLRPAPVQELNTEAFF. Here the CDR3 DNA reads TGTGCCAGCAGCTTAAGACCAGCCCCTGTACAGGAACTGAACACTGAAGCTTTCTTT.

V gene TRBV20-1 combines with J gene TRBJ2-3; D is unresolved. Germline V gene data show CDR1 as DFQATT and CDR2 as SNEGSKA (reference sequence). The CDR3 runs 11 residues. Trimming pared 6 bases from V and 2 bases from J, leaving 6 bases between. CDR3 DNA: TGCAGTGCCCCCCCCACAGATACGCAGTATTTT. The encoded protein is CSAPPTDTQYF.

This clonotype was counted many times. This chain joins TRBV7-2 and TRBJ2-5; 12 bases agree with TRBD1. After removal of 5 bases from V and 5 bases from J, the junction contained 12 bases not matched to a gene. The CDR3 covers 17 residues. CDR1 is SGHTA, CDR2 FQGNSA, per germline. The CDR3 spells CASSQREGTGGAETQYF. The CDR3 coding sequence is TGTGCCAGCAGCCAGAGGGAGGGGACAGGGGGCGCGGAGACCCAGTACTTC.

This clonotype was observed many times. The rearrangement joins TRBV7-9 to TRBJ1-1, with D perhaps TRBD1 (6 bases). CDR1 is SEHNR, CDR2 FQNEAQ, per germline (reference sequence). Between the trimmed V and J ends, which lost 2 bases and 1 base, there was a span of 20 bases. The CDR3 extends over 18 amino acids. CDR3 DNA sequence: TGTGCCAGCAGCTTACCGAAACGGACAGCTCAAGAGAACACTGAAGCTTTCTTT. It encodes CASSLPKRTAQENTEAFF.

This clonotype was picked up many times. This chain links TRBV7-9 with TRBJ1-2; D unresolved. This CDR3 is built from 16 residues. Between the trimmed V and J ends, which lost 5 bases and 0 bases, there was a span of 16 bases. The germline V gene encodes CDR1 SEHNR and CDR2 FQNEAQ (reference sequence). The DNA of the CDR3 is TGTGCCAGCAGCCCTGAAGCGCAGATAACTAACTATGGCTACACCTTC. This gives the protein CASSPEAQITNYGYTF.

Ten or more counts support this clonotype. V gene TRBV25-1 combines with J gene TRBJ2-3; D is undetermined. V shed 6 bases and J shed 0 bases, with 10 bases lying between them. The germline CDR1 and CDR2 sequences are MGHDK and SYGVNS. CDR3 length: 14 amino acids. CDR3 in DNA: TGTGCCAGCAGCCGATCTTTGAGCACAGATACGCAGTATTTT. As protein: CASSRSLSTDTQYF.

This clonotype turned up a few times. The chain combines TRBV28 with TRBJ2-7; 8 nucleotides align to TRBD1. Germline CDR1 MDHEN, CDR2 SYDVKM. V lost 5 bases, J lost 6 bases, and 9 bases stayed unmatched. The CDR3 is 14 residues long. The CDR3 is CASSETGVGREQYF. CDR3 nucleotide sequence: TGTGCCAGCAGTGAGACAGGGGTGGGGCGCGAGCAGTACTTC.

This clonotype was counted ten times or more. J is TRBJ1-1 and V is TRBV29-1; D possibly corresponds to TRBD1 (5 bases). Trimming cost V 6 bases and J 4 bases, with 18 bases left between them. Germline values: CDR1 SQVTM, CDR2 ANQGSEA. The CDR3 totals 14 residues. The CDR3 bases are TGCAGCGTGTCCCTAACAGGTTTCAGCACTGAAGCTTTCTTT. Protein product: CSVSLTGFSTEAFF.

V is TRBV7-2 and J is TRBJ2-5; D might be TRBD2 (6 bases). CDR1 SGHTA and CDR2 FQGNSA come from the germline V gene. This CDR3 is 14 amino acids long. Trimming removed 2 bases at V and 2 bases at J, with 9 bases between. The DNA for the CDR3 is TGTGCCAGCAGCTTAAGGGCGGGGCAAGAGACCCAGTACTTC. This translates into CASSLRAGQETQYF.

The gene calls are TRBV10-3 and TRBJ1-1, with unresolved D. The germline V gene encodes CDR1 ENHRY and CDR2 SYGVKD. This CDR3 contains 15 residues. Trimming removed 3 bases from V and 0 bases from J, with 11 bases in between. CDR3 residues: CAISEELGMNTEAFF. As DNA, the CDR3 is TGTGCCATCAGTGAAGAGTTAGGGATGAACACTGAAGCTTTCTTT.

This clonotype was recorded at least ten times. The chain links TRBV7-2 to TRBJ2-3; D is undetermined. The CDR3 consists of 14 residues. CDR1 SGHTA and CDR2 FQGNSA come from the germline V gene. Trimming pared 5 bases from V and 2 bases from J, leaving 11 bases between. The CDR3 reads CASSPSRSTDTQYF. The CDR3 region has the DNA TGTGCCAGCAGCCCAAGCCGCTCCACAGATACGCAGTATTTT.

There are many counts of this clonotype. The CDR3 spells CASSQDDGLSSYEQYF. DNA of the CDR3: TGCGCCAGCAGCCAAGATGACGGGTTAAGCTCCTACGAGCAGTACTTC. The rearrangement uses TRBV4-3 and TRBJ2-7; no firm D call. Germline V lookup: CDR1 LGHNA, CDR2 YSLEER. Trimming shortened V by 0 bases and J by 0 bases, and 12 bases separated the two germline ends. The CDR3 runs to 16 residues.

This clonotype has only a few counts. V is TRBV4-2 and J is TRBJ2-2; D unclear. The CDR3 has 13 amino acids. Trimming removed 0 bases from V and 5 bases from J, with 4 bases in between. CDR1 is LGHNA and CDR2 is YNFKEQ in the germline V gene. The CDR3 DNA follows: TGTGCCAGCAGCCAAGAGAGGACCGGGGAGCTGTTTTTT. Protein product: CASSQERTGELFF.

This clonotype was counted at least ten times. The rearrangement links TRBV7-6 to TRBJ1-1; TRBD1 is a possible D gene (5 bases). The CDR3 totals 14 residues. Germline CDR1 reads SGHVS; CDR2 reads FNYEAQ. V was cut by 5 bases and J by 0 bases, with 10 bases left in between. The CDR3 coding sequence is TGTGCCAGCAGCCAGAGGGGCTTGAACACTGAAGCTTTCTTT. Its protein is CASSQRGLNTEAFF.

This clonotype was detected a few times. The chain uses TRBV5-1 and TRBJ2-1; D perhaps matches TRBD2 (6 bases). Trimming left V 4 bases short and J 5 bases short, with 7 bases between. Germline values: CDR1 SGHRS, CDR2 YFSETQ. The CDR3 runs to 12 residues. The CDR3 spells CASSGTDNEQFF. The DNA of the CDR3 is TGCGCCAGCAGCGGGACTGACAATGAGCAGTTCTTC.

Many counts were recorded for this clonotype. V usage is TRBV6-2 or TRBV6-3 and J usage is TRBJ2-1; 8 bases map to TRBD2. The J segment lost 4 bases and the V segment lost 7 bases, leaving 9 bases of the junction unmatched. CDR3 size: 15 residues. Germline V CDR1 and CDR2: MNHEY, SVGEGT. CDR3 coding DNA: TGTGCCAGCATCTCCAGCGGGGGACTTTACAATGAGCAGTTCTTC. Its protein is CASISSGGLYNEQFF.

This clonotype was counted many times. This chain joins TRBV5-6 and TRBJ2-5; 10 bases match TRBD1. The CDR3 sequence is 15 residues long. With V trimmed by 4 bases and J by 7 bases, 10 bases remained unmatched. CDR1 SGHDT and CDR2 YYEEEE come from the germline V gene. CDR3: CASSQTGTGVGTQYF. The DNA for the CDR3 is TGTGCCAGCAGCCAAACCGGGACAGGGGTCGGGACCCAGTACTTC.

This clonotype was detected only a few times. The V call is TRBV5-1, the J call TRBJ1-1; possible D gene TRBD1, 5 bases. CDR3 length equals 14 residues. Per germline, CDR1 SGHRS and CDR2 YFSETQ. V lost 3 bases and J 0 bases, leaving 9 bases between the germline ends. CDR3 sequence (DNA): TGCGCCAGCAGCTCAGGGAATTTGAACACTGAAGCTTTCTTT. Translated: CASSSGNLNTEAFF.

This clonotype was found many times. V and J are TRBV7-3 and TRBJ2-1; D call uncertain. This CDR3 is 13 amino acids long. Germline-derived CDR1 and CDR2 are SGHTA and FQGTGA. Trimming took 6 bases from V and 3 from J, leaving 9 bases between them. The CDR3 nucleotides are TGTGCCAGCAGTCGTGACAACTACAATGAGCAGTTCTTC. Amino acids: CASSRDNYNEQFF.

This clonotype has at least ten counts. The chain is built from TRBV7-8 and TRBJ2-1; 7 bases line up with TRBD2. V shed 4 bases, J shed 5 bases, and the junction held 14 bases outside the gene matches. CDR3 length: 17 amino acids. In germline, CDR1 is SGHVS, CDR2 FQNEAQ. In nucleotides, the CDR3 is TGTGCCAGCAGCTGGGGGGTAGCGGGCGGTCTCCACAATGAGCAGTTCTTC. It encodes CASSWGVAGGLHNEQFF.

This clonotype was recorded a few times. This chain joins TRBV15 and TRBJ1-1; D gene ambiguous. V shed 0 bases and J shed 1 base, with 15 bases lying between them. Germline V gene data show CDR1 as LNHNV and CDR2 as YYDKDF (reference sequence). CDR3 length: 17 amino acids. The CDR3 sequence is CATSRDRPDWGNTEAFF. The CDR3 DNA reads as TGTGCCACCAGCAGAGATCGGCCAGACTGGGGGAACACTGAAGCTTTCTTT.

This clonotype was seen at least ten times. The rearrangement links TRBV7-8 to TRBJ2-3; 11 bases line up with TRBD1. The germline gives CDR1 SGHVS, CDR2 FQNEAQ. V trimming: 6 bases; J trimming: 6 bases; junction bases outside the gene matches: 8. The CDR3 totals 15 residues. The CDR3 reads CASSRGTGGLDTQYF. In DNA form, the CDR3 reads TGTGCCAGCAGTCGCGGGACAGGGGGTCTGGATACGCAGTATTTT.

This clonotype came up many times. The chain employs TRBV20-1 and TRBJ2-5; a possible D gene is TRBD1 (6 bases). The V and J ends lost 6 bases and 4 bases respectively, with 12 bases between them. This CDR3 comprises 12 residues. Per the germline V gene, CDR1 is DFQATT and CDR2 is SNEGSKA (reference sequence). CDR3 amino acids: CSARGSGETQYF. CDR3 DNA sequence: TGCAGTGCGAGGGGGTCTGGAGAGACCCAGTACTTC.

The V gene is TRBV12-5, the J gene TRBJ2-2; D possibly uses TRBD1 or TRBD2 (5 bases each). The germline CDR1 and CDR2 sequences are LGHNT and FRNRAP. This CDR3 region has 18 residues. The ends were cut back, 0 bases at V and 4 bases at J, with 18 bases in the middle. The CDR3 coding sequence is TGTGCTAGTGGTTTGGTACTCCGGGGCAGGGTCGGCACCGGGGAGCTGTTTTTT. Its translation is CASGLVLRGRVGTGELFF. Filled out from reference TRBV12-5 and TRBJ2-2, the complete variable domain reads DARVTQTPRHKVTEMGQEVTMRCQPILGHNTVFWYRQTMMQGLELLAYFRNRAPLDDSGMPKDRFSAEMPDATLATLKIQPSEPRDSAVYFCASGLVLRGRVGTGELFFGEGSRLTVL.